This record covers a single T cell receptor (beta chain). Its antigen is not known. The data derive from a study of T cell repertoires in cytomegalovirus infection. Study details: Indications of both CMV infection and matching HLA type were provided by public TCR beta signatures. Study observations and caveats: Identification of carriers of CMV plus the relevant HLA was performed using cumulative public TCR beta family frequency.

Germline V gene sequence: CDR1 MNHNS, CDR2 SASEGT. V lost 4 bases to trimming and J lost 0 bases, with 10 bases between them. The CDR3 length is 15 residues. TCRdb re-called the reads through MiXCR, storing one row per CDR3 protein. The sample has over 450,000 distinct CDR3 sequences, 11% seen once. The genes are TRBV6-1 and TRBJ1-5; D remains ambiguous. Specimen: PBMCs. This receptor was identified in a human donor in good health (CMV status not recorded). Some clones in this sample may be carry-over from other donors' samples. CDR3 coding DNA: TGTGCCAGCAGTGTAGTAGACCCTAGCAATCAGCCCCAGCATTTT. Its protein is CASSVVDPSNQPQHF.